The rows below give T cell receptor beta chains drawn from one sample of a study of cytomegalovirus exposure and HLA in healthy donors. The data were produced by immunoSEQ multiplex PCR, yet TCRdb's version contains in-frame clones alone and is incomplete. Here the sample spans 150,000 to 200,000 clones, around nine tenths being singletons. The sequencing sample was made of PBMCs. These receptor sequences come from a woman under 30 in good health and CMV-seronegative. The CDR3 runs from the conserved cysteine through the conserved F or W. The D gene is left open where the match is weak. Expanded clones are given a class, and other clones once, few, many or no size at all.

J | V | D | size | DNA | CDR3
TRBJ2-6 | TRBV4-2 | TRBD1 | once | TGTGCCAGCACCCTGGACAGGGTGTCCTCTGGGGCCAACGTCCTGACTTTC | CASTLDRVSSGANVLTF
TRBJ1-5 | TRBV5-1 | TRBD1 | once | TGCGCCAGCAGCCGGACAGGGGCGGACCAGCCCCAGCATTTT | CASSRTGADQPQHF
TRBJ1-1 | TRBV6-5 | NA | NA | TGTGCCAGCAGCCAGTGGAACACTGAAGCTTTCTTT | CASSQWNTEAFF
TRBJ2-3 | TRBV6-6 | TRBD2 | NA | TGTGCCAGCCTAGCGGGAGCCCAAACAGATACGCAGTATTTT | CASLAGAQTDTQYF
TRBJ1-2 | TRBV7-9 | NA | NA | TGTGCCAGCAGCTCAAGCGCCATCTATGGCTACACCTTC | CASSSSAIYGYTF
TRBJ2-6 | TRBV6-5 | NA | NA | TGTGCCAGCACCCGTTCGGGGTCTGGGGCCAACGTCCTGACTTTC | CASTRSGSGANVLTF
TRBJ1-1 | TRBV19 | NA | NA | TGTGCCAGTAACTCACCCCGTATTTGGAACACTGAAGCTTTCTTT | CASNSPRIWNTEAFF
TRBJ2-2 | TRBV10-2 | NA | NA | TGCGCCAGCAGCGATAACCGACAGTACACCGGGGAGCTGTTTTTT | CASSDNRQYTGELFF
TRBJ2-5 | TRBV6-5 | NA | few | TGTGCCACCTCGCGGGCAGGGGAGGGTGGAGAGACCCAGTACTTC | CATSRAGEGGETQYF
TRBJ1-5 | TRBV6-1 | NA | few | TGTGCCAGCAGTGAAGACACAGCTTTCGTGGTTGGCAATCAGCCCCAGCATTTT | CASSEDTAFVVGNQPQHF
TRBJ2-1 | TRBV2 | NA | NA | TGTGCCAGCAGCCCTGGAAGGAGCGGGCAGTTCTTC | CASSPGRSGQFF
TRBJ2-3 | TRBV7-9 | NA | NA | TGTGCCAGCAGCTTCCGGTCAGGGGGCACAGATACGCAGTATTTT | CASSFRSGGTDTQYF
TRBJ1-1 | TRBV6-5 | NA | few | TGTGCCAGCAGCACGCAGGGTACTGAAGCTTTCTTT | CASSTQGTEAFF
TRBJ2-7 | TRBV11-3 | TRBD1 | NA | TGTGCCAGCAGCCCACCGGGACAGGTCTACGAGCAGTACTTC | CASSPPGQVYEQYF
TRBJ1-5 | TRBV2 | TRBD1 | NA | TGTGCCAGCAGTGAAATTGTGACAGGGGGCAATCAGCCCCAGCATTTT | CASSEIVTGGNQPQHF
TRBJ1-5 | TRBV23-1 | NA | NA | TGCGCCAGCAGCCGATGGGGGGACAATCAGCCCCAGCATTTT | CASSRWGDNQPQHF
TRBJ1-1 | TRBV2 | TRBD1 | NA | TGTGCCAGCAGTGTGGACAGGAGAAACACTGAAGCTTTCTTT | CASSVDRRNTEAFF
TRBJ1-1 | TRBV4-3 | NA | NA | TGCGCCAGCAGCCTCCACCAGACTGAAGCTTTCTTT | CASSLHQTEAFF
TRBJ1-1 | TRBV6-6 | TRBD1 | NA | TGTGCCAGCAGTTCCCGGGACAGGCACACTGAAGCTTTCTTT | CASSSRDRHTEAFF
TRBJ1-3 | TRBV4-1 | NA | NA | TGCGCCAGCAGCCGAGGAACAGGGACGCACTCTGGAAACACCATATATTTT | CASSRGTGTHSGNTIYF
TRBJ2-1 | TRBV7-7 | NA | NA | TGTGCTAGCAGTTCGGACTTAAGCTCCTACAATGAGCAGTTCTTC | CASSSDLSSYNEQFF
TRBJ2-6 | TRBV7-8 | NA | NA | TGTGCCAGCAGCTTAGTGGTTGGAGGAGGGGCCAACGTCCTGACTTTC | CASSLVVGGGANVLTF
TRBJ1-1 | TRBV7-9 | NA | few | TGTGCCAGCAGCCCGATGGGGGGGCTCTCCACTGAAGCTTTCTTT | CASSPMGGLSTEAFF
TRBJ1-1 | TRBV6-5 | NA | NA | TGTGCCAGCAGTTACGACAAAGTTAGCACTGAAGCTTTCTTT | CASSYDKVSTEAFF
TRBJ1-1 | TRBV10-3 | TRBD1 | NA | TGTGCCATCAGTGACCCTGCCCCAGGACAGGGGCCCTCGAAGGGTGAAGCTTTCTTT | CAISDPAPGQGPSKGEAFF
TRBJ2-3 | TRBV29-1 | TRBD2 | NA | TGCAGCGTTAAGACTAGCGGGCGCACAGATACGCAGTATTTT | CSVKTSGRTDTQYF
TRBJ1-1 | TRBV19 | TRBD1 | NA | TGTGCCAGTAGTTTAGCGACAGGGGTAGGCACTGAAGCTTTCTTT | CASSLATGVGTEAFF
TRBJ1-3 | TRBV19 | NA | NA | TGTGCCAGTAGTATCGAACTCTCTGGAAACACCATATATTTT | CASSIELSGNTIYF
TRBJ2-3 | TRBV28 | TRBD1 | NA | TGTGCCAGCAGTTTTCTGGGGACAGGGATCACAGATACGCAGTATTTT | CASSFLGTGITDTQYF
TRBJ2-7 | TRBV4-2 | NA | NA | TGTGCCAGCAGCCAAGACACAGGGAGGCTAGCGGTGTACGAGCAGTACTTC | CASSQDTGRLAVYEQYF
TRBJ2-3 | TRBV7-2 | NA | NA | TGTGCCAGCAGCGTGGGCTCGGGGAGCACAGATACGCAGTATTTT | CASSVGSGSTDTQYF
TRBJ2-1 | TRBV28 | TRBD1 | NA | TGTGCCAGCAGTTTCACAACCCGGACAGGGGGCTTTGAGCAGTTCTTC | CASSFTTRTGGFEQFF
TRBJ1-1 | TRBV7-6 | TRBD1 | NA | TGTGCCAGCAGGGCAGGGGGATCGAACACTGAAGCTTTCTTT | CASRAGGSNTEAFF
TRBJ2-3 | TRBV6-5 | NA | NA | TGTGCCAGCAGTGTTGAGGGGAGGGGGTGGGGTACGCAGTATTTT | CASSVEGRGWGTQYF
TRBJ1-2 | TRBV5-1 | TRBD1 | NA | TGCGCCAGCAGCTTGGCCGGCAGGGGGCTAAACTATGGCTACACCTTC | CASSLAGRGLNYGYTF
TRBJ1-1 | TRBV4-1 | NA | NA | TGCGCCAGCAGCCAAGAGCCGGTAGCGGTTGAAGCTTTCTTT | CASSQEPVAVEAFF
TRBJ2-7 | TRBV11-2 | TRBD2 | NA | TGTGCCAGCAGCTTAGGCCTAGCGGGGGGACACGAGCAGTACTTC | CASSLGLAGGHEQYF
TRBJ2-2 | TRBV25-1 | TRBD1 | NA | TGTGCCAGCAGGGACAGGCGGACCGGGGAGCTGTTTTTT | CASRDRRTGELFF
TRBJ2-2 | TRBV28 | NA | NA | TGTGCCAGCACGTCGAACACCGGGGAGCTGTTTTTT | CASTSNTGELFF
TRBJ2-1 | TRBV4-3 | NA | NA | TGCGCCAGCAGCCAAGTAGATCTAGCGAACAATGAGCAGTTCTTC | CASSQVDLANNEQFF
TRBJ1-5 | TRBV7-9 | NA | NA | TGTGCCAGCAGTATTACAGGGATCAATCAGCCCCAGCATTTT | CASSITGINQPQHF
TRBJ2-3 | TRBV28 | NA | NA | TGTGCCAGTCGTACGGGGGTTACGCAGTATTTT | CASRTGVTQYF
TRBJ1-3 | TRBV14 | NA | NA | TGTGCCAGCAGCCAAGATAGATCTGGAAACACCATATATTTT | CASSQDRSGNTIYF
TRBJ2-7 | TRBV5-1 | NA | NA | TGCGCCAGCAGCTTGACAGGGCGCCTCTCCTACGAGCAGTACTTC | CASSLTGRLSYEQYF
TRBJ2-7 | TRBV13 | TRBD2 | once | TGTGCCAGCAGCCATCGGGGGGAGGCCTACGAGCAGTACTTC | CASSHRGEAYEQYF
TRBJ2-5 | TRBV7-2 | TRBD1 | NA | TGTGCCAGCAGCATCCGACAGGGGGGGGAGGAGACCCAGTACTTC | CASSIRQGGEETQYF
TRBJ2-5 | TRBV13 | TRBD2 | NA | TGTGCCAGCAGCTTAGGAAACGGGGGGGAGCAGTACTTC | CASSLGNGGEQYF
TRBJ2-5 | TRBV11-2 | NA | NA | TGTGCCAGCAGCAGCGAACAAGAGACCCAGTACTTC | CASSSEQETQYF
TRBJ2-3 | TRBV7-9 | TRBD2 | NA | TGTGCCAGCAGTGGGACTAGCGGGGCCCTTGCTACGCAGTATTTT | CASSGTSGALATQYF
TRBJ1-5 | TRBV15 | NA | NA | TGTGCCACCAGCAGACAGGGTAATCAGCCCCAGCATTTT | CATSRQGNQPQHF
TRBJ1-1 | TRBV6-1 | NA | few | TGTGCCAGCAGTGAAGTAACGGGAGGGACTGAAGCTTTCTTT | CASSEVTGGTEAFF
TRBJ1-1 | TRBV5-8 | TRBD1 | NA | TGTGCCAGCCGACAGGGGGGCTTAATGAACACTGAAGCTTTCTTT | CASRQGGLMNTEAFF
TRBJ1-4 | TRBV15 | NA | NA | TGTGCCACCAGCAGAGCTGACGGACCTCGGGGAAAACTGTTTTTT | CATSRADGPRGKLFF
TRBJ1-2 | TRBV11-2 | TRBD1 | NA | TGTGCCAGCAGCGCCGCGACAGGGATCTATGGCTACACCTTC | CASSAATGIYGYTF
TRBJ1-1 | TRBV2 | TRBD1 | NA | TGTGCCAGCAGTGAACAGGGGGAGAACACTGAAGCTTTCTTT | CASSEQGENTEAFF
TRBJ2-5 | TRBV23-1 | NA | once | TGCGCCAGCAGTCACCTCCCCCGAAGGAGAGAGACCCAGTACTTC | CASSHLPRRRETQYF
TRBJ1-6 | TRBV19 | NA | NA | TGTGCCAGTAGTACAACAGGAGCTGCATATAATTCACCCCTCCACTTT | CASSTTGAAYNSPLHF
TRBJ2-7 | TRBV30 | TRBD1 | NA | TGTGCCTGGAGTCAGGGGGCGGGCTACGAGCAGTACTTC | CAWSQGAGYEQYF
TRBJ2-7 | TRBV10-1 | NA | NA | TGCGCCAGCAGTGTACTGTCGGAGGAGAAGGAGCAGTACTTC | CASSVLSEEKEQYF